One sample yielded the 29 T cell receptor beta chains listed below, sequenced in a study of CD8+ T cells in alopecia areata. Extraction and reverse transcription of RNA yielded cDNA as the sequencing template. The method was immunoSEQ multiplex PCR; TCRdb's version includes in-frame clones alone and lacks a portion of them. The sample contains 200,000 or so clones, roughly 50% of which appear only once. Sequencing input: CD8+ T cells sorted from blood. Receptors originate from a human donor in good health.

This clone appeared a few times. The chain carries TRBV18 and TRBJ1-1; possible D gene TRBD1, 5 bases. V gave up 8 bases and J gave up 1 base, with 11 bases separating them. CDR3 size: 13 residues. Germline V CDR1 and CDR2: KGHSH, LQKENI. DNA of the CDR3: TGTGCCAGCCTGGGACTAACGAACACTGAAGCTTTCTTT. Encoded protein: CASLGLTNTEAFF.

V gene TRBV29-1 combines with J gene TRBJ2-2; the D gene is possibly TRBD2 (6 bases). The germline V gene has CDR1 SQVTM and CDR2 ANQGSEA. This CDR3 contains 13 residues. Trimming stripped 5 bases from V and 7 bases from J, with 14 bases between. In nucleotides, the CDR3 is TGCAGCGTTTTGTGGGGGGATATCGGGGAGCTGTTTTTT. The encoded protein is CSVLWGDIGELFF.

This clone occurred a few times. CDR3 loop: CASSMSGAYNEQFF. CDR3 nucleotides: TGTGCCAGTAGTATGTCGGGGGCATATAATGAGCAGTTCTTC. The V gene is TRBV19, the J gene TRBJ2-1; D assignment may be TRBD1 or TRBD2 (6 bases each). CDR1 LNHDA and CDR2 SQIVND come from the germline V gene (reference sequence). The CDR3 length is 14 residues. V lost 3 bases to trimming and J lost 7 bases, with 13 bases between them. Full variable domain (rest looked up from reference TRBV19 and TRBJ2-1): DGGITQSPKYLFRKEGQNVTLSCEQNLNHDAMYWYRQDPGQGLRLIYYSQIVNDFQKGDIAEGYSVSREKKESFPLTVTSAQKNPTAFYLCASSMSGAYNEQFFGPGTRLTVL.

This chain links TRBV7-2 with TRBJ2-3; 15 bases align to TRBD2. The J segment lost 5 bases and the V segment lost 5 bases, leaving 8 bases of the junction unmatched. The CDR3 is 17 residues long. Germline-derived CDR1 and CDR2 are SGHTA and FQGNSA. In DNA form, the CDR3 reads TGTGCCAGCAGCCCGGGACTAGCGGGGGGCATGAGAGATACGCAGTATTTT. It encodes CASSPGLAGGMRDTQYF. The complete variable domain, with remaining parts taken from reference TRBV7-2 and TRBJ2-3, reads GAGVSQSPSNKVTEKGKDVELRCDPISGHTALYWYRQSLGQGLEFLIYFQGNSAPDKSGLPSDRFSAERTGGSVSTLTIQRTQQEDSAVYLCASSPGLAGGMRDTQYFGPGTRLTVL.

The chain links TRBV29-1 to TRBJ1-3; D ambiguous. Germline lookup yields CDR1 SQVTM and CDR2 ANQGSEA. Trimming left V 7 bases short and J 2 bases short, with 18 bases between. The CDR3 sequence is 15 residues long. The CDR3 protein is CSGVMDARPGNTIYF. DNA for the CDR3: TGCAGCGGGGTAATGGACGCGAGGCCTGGAAACACCATATATTTT.

This chain joins TRBV19 and TRBJ2-5; 7 bases match TRBD1. The V segment lost 0 bases and the J segment 4 bases; nucleotides outside the gene matches: 5. This CDR3 is 15 amino acids long. Germline V gene data show CDR1 as LNHDA and CDR2 as SQIVND (reference sequence). The CDR3 nucleotides are TGTGCCAGTAGTATAGATTTGTACAGGGGAGAGACCCAGTACTTC. The encoded protein is CASSIDLYRGETQYF.

This clone was seen ten or more times. The gene calls are TRBV23-1 and TRBJ1-2, with no clear D. TRBV23-1 is annotated as an ORF whose role is uncertain. Trimming removed 5 bases from V and 7 bases from J, with 8 bases in between. This CDR3 has 11 residues. This CDR3 reads CASSDWFGYTF. DNA for the CDR3: TGCGCCAGCAGTGACTGGTTTGGCTACACCTTC.

This clone showed up just once. The gene calls are TRBV29-1 and TRBJ2-7; no definite D call. Per germline, CDR1 SQVTM and CDR2 ANQGSEA. The CDR3 has 12 residues. V was pared by 5 bases and J by 1 base, with 9 bases between. The CDR3 loop reads CSVHESSYEQYF. The CDR3, as DNA: TGCAGCGTTCATGAGTCTTCCTACGAGCAGTACTTC.

The chain joins TRBV15 to TRBJ2-5; weak D call: TRBD1 (6 bases). Per germline, CDR1 LNHNV and CDR2 YYDKDF (reference sequence). This CDR3 comprises 13 residues. Between the trimmed V and J ends, which lost 6 bases and 1 base, there was a span of 9 bases. CDR3 in amino acids: CATRPQGQETQYF. The CDR3 bases are TGTGCCACCAGACCACAGGGCCAAGAGACCCAGTACTTC. Using reference TRBV15 and TRBJ2-5 for the parts outside the CDR3, the full variable domain is DAMVIQNPRYQVTQFGKPVTLSCSQTLNHNVMYWYQQKSSQAPKLLFHYYDKDFNNEADTPDNFQSRRPNTSFCFLDIRSPGLGDTAMYLCATRPQGQETQYFGPGTRLLVL.

This clone was found a few times. The rearrangement joins TRBV7-9 to TRBJ1-1, with D possibly being TRBD1 (6 bases). Germline CDR1 reads SEHNR; CDR2 reads FQNEAQ (reference sequence). The length of the CDR3 is 11 residues. The V and J ends lost 3 bases and 8 bases respectively, with 7 bases between them. CDR3 sequence reads: CASSFDREAFF. In nucleotides, the CDR3 is TGTGCCAGCAGCTTCGACAGGGAAGCTTTCTTT.

This chain joins TRBV4-1 and TRBJ2-7; 7 bases map to TRBD1. The CDR3 covers 15 residues. Trimming removed 0 bases from V and 2 bases from J; junction bases left unmatched: 4. Germline assignment: CDR1 MGHRA and CDR2 YSYEKL. For the CDR3, the DNA is TGCGCCAGCAGCCAAGATCGGGACAGCACCTACGAGCAGTACTTC. It specifies CASSQDRDSTYEQYF.

This clone was observed a handful of times. The V call is TRBV29-1, the J call TRBJ1-2; TRBD1 might be the D (6 bases). Deletions cut 4 bases from V and 9 bases from J, with 15 bases between. Germline values: CDR1 SQVTM, CDR2 ANQGSEA. The CDR3 is 12 amino acids. CDR3 amino acids: CSVGGTTRSYTF. CDR3 bases: TGCAGCGTTGGGGGGACAACGAGAAGCTACACCTTC.

V gene TRBV4-1 combines with J gene TRBJ1-2; no clear D. Per germline, CDR1 MGHRA and CDR2 YSYEKL. Trimming cost V 1 base and J 3 bases, with 9 bases left between them. There are 14 residues in the CDR3. The CDR3 sequence is CASSQGRGDYGYTF. The CDR3 DNA follows: TGCGCCAGCAGCCAAGGACGCGGGGACTATGGCTACACCTTC.

The J gene is TRBJ1-2, the V gene TRBV5-1; D not resolved. Germline-derived CDR1 and CDR2 are SGHRS and YFSETQ. Trimming stripped 4 bases from V and 3 bases from J, with 22 bases between. CDR3 size: 17 residues. The CDR3 protein is CASSPEGQTPLDYGYTF. Written as DNA, the CDR3 is TGCGCCAGCAGCCCGGAGGGCCAGACACCCTTGGACTATGGCTACACCTTC.

A single count supports this clone. The V gene is TRBV15, the J gene TRBJ2-7; 9 positions match TRBD2. Germline values: CDR1 LNHNV, CDR2 YYDKDF (reference sequence). The V and J ends lost 5 bases and 3 bases, in that order; junction bases with no gene match: 8. The CDR3 has 15 residues. The CDR3 loop reads CATSARSGGNYEQYF. The CDR3 nucleotides read TGTGCCACCAGCGCACGTAGCGGGGGAAACTACGAGCAGTACTTC.

The chain is built from TRBV9 and TRBJ2-1; a weak D match, TRBD2 (6 bases). The CDR3 sequence is 14 residues long. Germline V gene sequence: CDR1 SGDLS, CDR2 YYNGEE. The V end lost 6 bases, the J end lost 6 bases, and 16 bases lay between the germline ends. The CDR3 nucleotides are TGTGCCAGCAACCTGGGGACTTCCCTCAATGAGCAGTTCTTC. Encoded protein: CASNLGTSLNEQFF.

This clone was recorded a few times. This sequence joins TRBV5-5 and TRBJ1-2, with 10 bases identical to TRBD1. With V trimmed by 4 bases and J by 7 bases, 7 bases remained unmatched. CDR3 size: 14 residues. Germline values: CDR1 SGHKS, CDR2 YYEKEE (reference sequence). CDR3 region: CASSPTGGYSGYTF. CDR3 nucleotides: TGTGCCAGCAGCCCGACAGGGGGCTATTCTGGCTACACCTTC.

The V gene is TRBV29-1, the J gene TRBJ2-6, with a tentative D call TRBD1 (6 bases). The CDR3 covers 16 residues. With 7 bases removed from V and 2 bases from J, the gap between germline ends came to 18 bases. Germline V gene sequence: CDR1 SQVTM, CDR2 ANQGSEA. The CDR3: CSGLAQGMAGANVLTF. CDR3 sequence (DNA): TGCAGCGGGCTGGCTCAGGGGATGGCTGGGGCCAACGTCCTGACTTTC.

The rearrangement uses TRBV27 and TRBJ2-1; D is uncertain. Germline V gene sequence: CDR1 MNHEY, CDR2 SMNVEV (reference sequence). This CDR3 is built from 12 residues. Trimming removed 5 bases from V and 10 bases from J, with 12 bases in between. The CDR3 is CASSTMRREQFF. DNA for the CDR3: TGTGCCAGCAGTACGATGCGTCGCGAGCAGTTCTTC.

The rearrangement uses TRBV4-1 and TRBJ2-7; 8 bases are a match to TRBD2. This CDR3 spans 16 amino acids. Looked up from germline, CDR1 is MGHRA and CDR2 is YSYEKL. After removal of 4 bases from V and 5 bases from J, the junction contained 13 bases not matched to a gene. The CDR3 here is CASSRREAGGNNEQYF. CDR3 coding DNA: TGCGCCAGCAGCCGTCGGGAGGCGGGGGGCAACAACGAGCAGTACTTC.

A few counts support this clone. This rearrangement joins TRBV28 to TRBJ2-5; 7 bases are a match to TRBD1. The trim removed 7 bases at V and 3 bases at J, leaving 5 bases unmatched. The V gene's germline CDR1 is MDHEN and CDR2 SYDVKM. The CDR3 consists of 13 residues. The CDR3 bases are TGTGCCAGCATGGGACAGAGGAAAGAGACCCAGTACTTC. This translates into CASMGQRKETQYF. Supplemented by reference TRBV28 and TRBJ2-5, the full variable domain reads DVKVTQSSRYLVKRTGEKVFLECVQDMDHENMFWYRQDPGLGLRLIYFSYDVKMKEKGDIPEGYSVSREKKERFSLILESASTNQTSMYLCASMGQRKETQYFGPGTRLLVL.

The chain carries TRBV6-5 and TRBJ2-5; 8 positions match TRBD2. From germline, CDR1 is MNHEY and CDR2 SVGAGI. The trim removed 6 bases at V and 2 bases at J, leaving 8 bases unmatched. CDR3 length: 15 residues. Here the CDR3 reads CASSPSRGAQETQYF. In DNA, the CDR3 is TGTGCCAGCAGCCCCTCGCGGGGGGCTCAAGAGACCCAGTACTTC.

This sequence joins TRBV11-2 and TRBJ1-1; D unclear. Germline loops: CDR1 SGHAT, CDR2 FQNNGV. The CDR3 totals 15 residues. V lost 1 base to trimming and J lost 7 bases, with 16 bases between them. In nucleotides, the CDR3 is TGTGCCAGCAGCTTAGTAGTCGCACTCCGCAATGAAGCTTTCTTT. Its protein product is CASSLVVALRNEAFF.

The gene calls are TRBV29-1 and TRBJ1-2; weak D call: TRBD1 (5 bases). The CDR3 runs 18 residues. V was cut by 2 bases and J by 1 base, with 23 bases left in between. Germline V gene lookup returns CDR1 SQVTM and CDR2 ANQGSEA. CDR3 loop: CSVESVRMTARLNYGYTF. DNA for the CDR3: TGCAGCGTTGAATCTGTTCGTATGACAGCCCGACTTAACTATGGCTACACCTTC.

A note on this clone: One end of the junction fails to match germline, which may point to a read error. The rearrangement joins TRBV27 to TRBJ1-5; D call uncertain. Germline assignment: CDR1 MNHEY and CDR2 SMNVEV (reference sequence). The CDR3 runs 14 residues. The CDR3 bases are TGTGCCAGCAGTATATCGGGAAACGTCTACGCCCAGCATTTT. The encoded protein is CASSISGNVYAQHF.

V usage is TRBV9 and J usage is TRBJ1-1; possible D gene TRBD1, 6 bases. CDR3 size: 14 residues. Per the germline V gene, CDR1 is SGDLS and CDR2 is YYNGEE. Trimming removed 5 bases from V and 0 bases from J, with 11 bases in between. The CDR3 spells CASSAGTMNTEAFF. DNA of the CDR3: TGTGCCAGCAGTGCCGGGACAATGAACACTGAAGCTTTCTTT.

As for this clone: One end of the junction fails to match germline, which may point to a read error. The chain links TRBV6-4 to TRBJ1-2; D gene unclear. Germline V lookup: CDR1 MRHNA, CDR2 SNTAGT. This CDR3 contains 12 residues. This chain's CDR3 is CASSDSGLGYTF. CDR3 sequence (DNA): TGTGCCAGCAGCGACTCAGGACTAGGCTACACCTTC.

The chain uses TRBV27 and TRBJ1-2; D remains ambiguous. The V end lost 0 bases, the J end lost 0 bases, and 8 bases lay between the germline ends. Germline V gene lookup returns CDR1 MNHEY and CDR2 SMNVEV (reference sequence). The CDR3 runs 15 residues. Written as DNA, the CDR3 is TGTGCCAGCAGTTTATCCTCACTAGCTAACTATGGCTACACCTTC. This encodes CASSLSSLANYGYTF.

In its sample, this clone was seen a few times. The chain is built from TRBV29-1 and TRBJ2-5; TRBD1 is a possible D gene (6 bases). Looked up from germline, CDR1 is SQVTM and CDR2 is ANQGSEA. The ends were cut back, 4 bases at V and 0 bases at J, with 18 bases in the middle. The CDR3 loop spans 16 amino acids. DNA of the CDR3: TGCAGCGTTGTCGGGTCGGGACACCTGTACCAAGAGACCCAGTACTTC. As protein: CSVVGSGHLYQETQYF.